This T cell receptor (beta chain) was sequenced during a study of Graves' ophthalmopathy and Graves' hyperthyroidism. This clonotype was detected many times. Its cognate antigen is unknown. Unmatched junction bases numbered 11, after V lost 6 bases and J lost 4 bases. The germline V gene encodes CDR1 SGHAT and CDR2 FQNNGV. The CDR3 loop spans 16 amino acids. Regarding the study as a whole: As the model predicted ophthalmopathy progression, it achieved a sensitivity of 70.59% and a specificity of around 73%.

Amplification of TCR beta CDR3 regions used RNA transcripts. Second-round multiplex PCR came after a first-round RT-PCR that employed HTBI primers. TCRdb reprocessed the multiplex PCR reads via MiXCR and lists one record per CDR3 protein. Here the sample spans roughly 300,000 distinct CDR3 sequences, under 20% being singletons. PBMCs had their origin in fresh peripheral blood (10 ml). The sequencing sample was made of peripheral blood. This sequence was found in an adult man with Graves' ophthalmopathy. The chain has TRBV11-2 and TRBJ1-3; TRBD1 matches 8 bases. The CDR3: CASRRLQGAVGNTIYF. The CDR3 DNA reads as TGTGCCAGCAGACGCCTCCAGGGGGCAGTGGGAAACACCATATATTTT.